These T cell receptor beta chains were read from a single sample in a study of T cells in Graves' hyperthyroidism and ophthalmopathy. TCRdb re-called the multiplex PCR reads with MiXCR, one entry per CDR3 protein. The sample carries about 540,000 distinct CDR3 sequences, around 46% recorded once. Sequenced: peripheral blood or thyroid tissue (not recorded which). All receptors come from a woman younger than 30 with Graves' hyperthyroidism. CDR3s include the opening cysteine and the closing phenylalanine or tryptophan. The order of the fields is CDR3 length, V gene, D gene, J gene, clone size, CDR3 DNA, CDR3 protein. A D gene is named only where the DNA matches it firmly. Some rows have no size entry. The others give once, few or many, or a class for an expanded clone.

len: 16
v_gene: TRBV29-1
d_gene: TRBD1
j_gene: TRBJ1-5
abundance: .
CDR3nt: TGCAGCGTTGAAGATCAGCGACAGGGACTAAATCAGCCCCAGCATTTT
CDR3aa: CSVEDQRQGLNQPQHF

len: 13
v_gene: TRBV10-2
d_gene: TRBD2
j_gene: TRBJ2-1
abundance: .
CDR3nt: TGCGCCAGCAGTGAACAGCGGGAGTCTGAGCAGTTCTTC
CDR3aa: CASSEQRESEQFF

len: 14
v_gene: TRBV7-9
d_gene: TRBD2
j_gene: TRBJ2-7
abundance: .
CDR3nt: TGTGCCAGCGGGACTAGCGGGAGAAGATACGAGCAGTACTTC
CDR3aa: CASGTSGRRYEQYF

len: 15
v_gene: TRBV6-5
d_gene: .
j_gene: TRBJ2-5
abundance: many
CDR3nt: TGTGCCAGCAGTCCCCCGGGCGCCAGGGCTCAGACCCAGTACTTC
CDR3aa: CASSPPGARAQTQYF

len: 16
v_gene: TRBV5-1
d_gene: TRBD1
j_gene: TRBJ2-5
abundance: many
CDR3nt: TGCGCCAGCAGCTTGGCCAAGGGACAGGACGAAGAGACCCAGTACTTC
CDR3aa: CASSLAKGQDEETQYF

len: 14
v_gene: TRBV10-1
d_gene: .
j_gene: TRBJ1-1
abundance: many
CDR3nt: TGCGCCAGCAGTGAGGGTACGGCGAACACTGAAGCTTTCTTT
CDR3aa: CASSEGTANTEAFF

len: 16
v_gene: TRBV21-1
d_gene: .
j_gene: TRBJ2-5
abundance: .
CDR3nt: TGTGCCAGCAGCAAGACTAGCGGGAGTGTTTTCGATGAGCAGTACTTC
CDR3aa: CASSKTSGSVFDEQYF

len: 14
v_gene: TRBV10-3
d_gene: .
j_gene: TRBJ1-2
abundance: .
CDR3nt: TGTGCCATCAGCGAAGGGACGGAACGCTATGGCTACACCTTC
CDR3aa: CAISEGTERYGYTF

len: 15
v_gene: TRBV2
d_gene: .
j_gene: TRBJ1-2
abundance: .
CDR3nt: TGTGCCAGCAGTGTTATAGGGGGAGCTAACTATGGCTACACCTTC
CDR3aa: CASSVIGGANYGYTF

len: 18
v_gene: TRBV2
d_gene: TRBD2
j_gene: TRBJ2-1
abundance: once
CDR3nt: TGTGCCAGCAGGGAAAGGACTAGCGGGAGGAGCTCCTACAATGAGCAGTTCTTC
CDR3aa: CASRERTSGRSSYNEQFF

len: 15
v_gene: TRBV7-9
d_gene: .
j_gene: TRBJ1-2
abundance: .
CDR3nt: TGTGCCAGCAAAATGAGAGGGGATTGGGACTATGGCTACACCTTC
CDR3aa: CASKMRGDWDYGYTF

len: 15
v_gene: TRBV7-2
d_gene: .
j_gene: TRBJ2-2
abundance: .
CDR3nt: TGTGCCAGCAGCTTAGTACTACCCTACACCGGGGAGCTGTTTTTT
CDR3aa: CASSLVLPYTGELFF

len: 16
v_gene: TRBV9
d_gene: .
j_gene: TRBJ1-3
abundance: .
CDR3nt: TGTGCCAGCAGCGTAGATCAGGGCGGCTATGGAAACACCATATATTTT
CDR3aa: CASSVDQGGYGNTIYF

len: 16
v_gene: TRBV24-1
d_gene: TRBD2
j_gene: TRBJ2-1
abundance: .
CDR3nt: TGTGCCACCAGTGACAGAGGGACTAGCGAGGTCAATGAGCAGTTCTTC
CDR3aa: CATSDRGTSEVNEQFF

len: 16
v_gene: TRBV20-1
d_gene: TRBD2
j_gene: TRBJ2-7
abundance: many
CDR3nt: TGCAGTGCTAGAGATGAAGGCCCCGGGAGGCGCTACGAGCAGTACTTC
CDR3aa: CSARDEGPGRRYEQYF

len: 16
v_gene: TRBV20-1
d_gene: .
j_gene: TRBJ2-2
abundance: many
CDR3nt: TGCAGTGCTAGAGATCGACAGGGAGGTATCACCGGGGAGCTGTTTTTT
CDR3aa: CSARDRQGGITGELFF

len: 13
v_gene: TRBV9
d_gene: .
j_gene: TRBJ2-1
abundance: .
CDR3nt: TGTGCCAGCAGCTCGTGGACCCTAAATGAGCAGTTCTTC
CDR3aa: CASSSWTLNEQFF

len: 14
v_gene: TRBV15
d_gene: .
j_gene: TRBJ1-5
abundance: .
CDR3nt: TGTGCCACCAGCAGTTTAAGGGGAAATCAGCCCCAGCATTTT
CDR3aa: CATSSLRGNQPQHF

len: 14
v_gene: TRBV12-3/TRBV12-4
d_gene: TRBD1
j_gene: TRBJ1-2
abundance: many
CDR3nt: TGTGCCAGCAGTCCGACAGGGTTCGGAGATGGCTACACCTTC
CDR3aa: CASSPTGFGDGYTF

len: 16
v_gene: TRBV7-2
d_gene: .
j_gene: TRBJ1-6
abundance: many
CDR3nt: TGTGCCAGCAGCTTAGCGACGACACGAGCAAGGTCACCCCTCCACTTT
CDR3aa: CASSLATTRARSPLHF

len: 12
v_gene: TRBV7-9
d_gene: .
j_gene: TRBJ2-3
abundance: many
CDR3nt: TGTGCCAGCAGCTTCCGCACAGATACGCAGTATTTT
CDR3aa: CASSFRTDTQYF

len: 13
v_gene: TRBV11-2
d_gene: TRBD1
j_gene: TRBJ1-5
abundance: .
CDR3nt: TGCGCCAGCAGCCAAGAGGGACAGCAGCCCCAGCATTTT
CDR3aa: CASSQEGQQPQHF

len: 16
v_gene: TRBV2
d_gene: TRBD2
j_gene: TRBJ2-1
abundance: once
CDR3nt: TGTGCCAGCAGTTACTGGGGGACTAACTCCTACAATGAGCAGTTCTTC
CDR3aa: CASSYWGTNSYNEQFF

len: 10
v_gene: TRBV29-1
d_gene: .
j_gene: TRBJ1-2
abundance: .
CDR3nt: TGCAGCGTTGATTTTGGCGGCCGCACCTTC
CDR3aa: CSVDFGGRTF

len: 13
v_gene: TRBV5-1
d_gene: TRBD1
j_gene: TRBJ2-7
abundance: .
CDR3nt: TGCGCCAGCAGCTCGACAGGGAGCGATGAGCAGTACTTC
CDR3aa: CASSSTGSDEQYF

len: 17
v_gene: TRBV7-9
d_gene: TRBD2
j_gene: TRBJ2-1
abundance: .
CDR3nt: TGTGCCAGCAGCCCAGGCCCCTCTGCGGGAGTCGGTAATGAGCAGTTCTTC
CDR3aa: CASSPGPSAGVGNEQFF

len: 16
v_gene: TRBV6-5
d_gene: TRBD2
j_gene: TRBJ2-2
abundance: many
CDR3nt: TGTGCCACCGAGGAGCGGGAGGGCCGGGTCTCAGGGGAGCTGTTTTTT
CDR3aa: CATEEREGRVSGELFF

len: 15
v_gene: TRBV20-1
d_gene: .
j_gene: TRBJ2-1
abundance: .
CDR3nt: TGCAGTGCTAGAGGGGATCTAAGCTCCTACAATGAGCAGTTCTTC
CDR3aa: CSARGDLSSYNEQFF

len: 14
v_gene: TRBV15
d_gene: TRBD1
j_gene: TRBJ2-7
abundance: .
CDR3nt: TGTGCCACCAGCGGAGCACAGGGGTCCTACGAGCAGTACTTC
CDR3aa: CATSGAQGSYEQYF

len: 15
v_gene: TRBV7-9
d_gene: TRBD2
j_gene: TRBJ2-1
abundance: .
CDR3nt: TGTGCCAGCAGCTTAAGCGGGGTAGCCTACAATGAGCAGTTCTTC
CDR3aa: CASSLSGVAYNEQFF

len: 17
v_gene: TRBV4-3
d_gene: .
j_gene: TRBJ1-6
abundance: many
CDR3nt: TGCGCCAGCAGCCAAGATCGGGGGAGCTCCTATAATTCACCCCTCCACTTT
CDR3aa: CASSQDRGSSYNSPLHF

len: 12
v_gene: TRBV5-1
d_gene: .
j_gene: TRBJ2-7
abundance: many
CDR3nt: TGCGCCAGCAGCTATGATCACCACGAGCAGTACTTC
CDR3aa: CASSYDHHEQYF

len: 15
v_gene: TRBV7-8
d_gene: TRBD1
j_gene: TRBJ1-1
abundance: .
CDR3nt: TGTGCCAGCAGCTACCCGGGACAGGGTAGGACTGAAGCTTTCTTT
CDR3aa: CASSYPGQGRTEAFF